This T cell receptor (beta chain) was retrieved from a study of regulatory T cells in long-lasting Graves disease. General study findings and limits: There were preferences for TRBV28, TRBJ1-2 and TRBJ2-5 in persistent disease. TCR diversity in persistent Graves' patients was below that of newly diagnosed ones.

Germline values: CDR1 DFQATT, CDR2 SNEGSKA (reference sequence). This CDR3 is built from 13 residues. Deletions cut 6 bases from V and 2 bases from J, with 14 bases between. The TCR beta library used iRepertoire HTBI primers with Arm-PCR amplification of CDR3. TCRdb reprocessed the multiplex PCR reads via MiXCR and lists one record per CDR3 protein. There are under 450,000 distinct CDR3 sequences in the sample; approximately 10% occur only once, and about 19% lies in the top ten. This clonotype has at least ten counts. The antigen is undetermined. Time point reported: newly diagnosed GD, antithyroid drugs for less than 3 months. Making the TCR library involved RNA that had been extracted from PBMCs. The sample was also linked to a second study, of T cells in Graves' hyperthyroidism and ophthalmopathy. That study reports: HTBI primers were employed in a first-round RT-PCR of the TCR CDR3. Researchers report that a 13 V-J model separated ophthalmopathy from stable hyperthyroidism.

This chain joins TRBV20-1 and TRBJ2-7, with D perhaps matching TRBD1 (5 bases). This sample comprised peripheral blood mononuclear cells (PBMCs), obtained at new diagnosis, from a patient treated with antithyroid drugs. This receptor was obtained from a woman aged 18-29 years with Graves disease. The CDR3, as DNA: TGCAGTGCGGCCAGGGCTGAAACCTACGAGCAGTACTTC. Protein: CSAARAETYEQYF.